The 6 T cell receptor beta chains below all came from one sample that was sequenced in a study of CD8+CD57+ T cells in acquired aplastic anemia. For CDR3 and TCR beta VDJ profiling, genomic DNA was the template used. TCRdb reanalysed the reads using MiXCR and keeps one entry per CDR3 protein. The sample contains 200,000 to 250,000 distinct CDR3 sequences, about 62% of which appear only once. Patients sequenced had flow cytometry evidence of CD8+CD57+ cell expansion. The sample consisted of sorted CD4+, CD8+, or CD8+CD57+ T cells (not recorded which) from PBMCs. The receptors originated from a human donor with aplastic anemia.

The chain links TRBV10-3 to TRBJ2-3; D not certain. The CDR3 totals 13 residues. Trimming took off 0 bases at V and 6 bases at J, with 7 bases between the two ends. Germline CDR1 and CDR2: ENHRY and SYGVKD. CDR3 bases: TGTGCCATCAGTGAGTCAGGGTTGGATACGCAGTATTTT. This sequence encodes CAISESGLDTQYF.

This clonotype was recorded a few times. V usage is TRBV25-1 and J usage is TRBJ1-1; 8 bases fit TRBD1. The V and J ends lost 2 bases and 0 bases, in that order; junction bases with no gene match: 2. CDR3 size: 15 residues. Germline values: CDR1 MGHDK, CDR2 SYGVNS. The DNA of the CDR3 is TGTGCCAGCAGTGAAAGGACAGGGCTGAACACTGAAGCTTTCTTT. Its translation is CASSERTGLNTEAFF.

The chain couples TRBV11-2 to TRBJ2-7, with TRBD2 matching over 9 bases. Germline assignment: CDR1 SGHAT and CDR2 FQNNGV. The V and J ends lost 4 bases and 4 bases, in that order; junction bases with no gene match: 14. The CDR3 totals 17 residues. The CDR3 here is CASSSALLERGVYEQYF. The CDR3 nucleotides read TGTGCCAGCAGCTCCGCCCTTTTAGAGCGGGGGGTTTACGAGCAGTACTTC.

In the case of this clonotype: At one end, the junction sequence differs from germline, possibly due to a read error. The J gene is TRBJ1-4, the V gene TRBV2; no firm D call. The CDR3 length is 16 residues. Germline V gene sequence: CDR1 SNHLY, CDR2 FYNNEI. CDR3 DNA: TGTGCCAGCGGTGCCAGGTCCTCAAGGACTAATGAAAAGCTGTTTTTT. It translates to CASGARSSRTNEKLFF.

This clonotype was picked up one time. The genes are TRBV7-9 and TRBJ1-1; no firm D call. Trimming removed 4 bases from V and 6 bases from J, with 15 bases in between. The CDR3 runs 14 residues. Germline CDR1 SEHNR, CDR2 FQNEAQ (reference sequence). CDR3 nucleotide sequence: TGTGCCAGCAGCTGGGGTGGACGATGGCCTGAAGCTTTCTTT. It is translated as CASSWGGRWPEAFF. The full variable domain, rest sourced from reference TRBV7-9 and TRBJ1-1, is DTGVSQNPRHKITKRGQNVTFRCDPISEHNRLYWYRQTLGQGPEFLTYFQNEAQLEKSRLLSDRFSAERPKGSFSTLEIQRTEQGDSAMYLCASSWGGRWPEAFFGQGTRLTVV.

This clonotype was counted many times. The chain has TRBV20-1 and TRBJ2-3; D is perhaps TRBD2 (7 bases). The CDR3 has 16 amino acids. Germline CDR1 reads DFQATT; CDR2 reads SNEGSKA (reference sequence). The V and J ends lost 0 bases and 2 bases respectively, with 15 bases between them. This CDR3 reads CSARDERGADTDTQYF. CDR3 DNA: TGCAGTGCTAGAGATGAACGGGGGGCTGACACAGATACGCAGTATTTT.